This passage covers 16 T cell receptor beta chains from one sample sequenced in a study of T cell responses to AZD1222 COVID-19 vaccine. Using immunoSEQ multiplex PCR, the repertoire was profiled, and TCRdb retains in-frame clones only, with some absent. The sample contains 80,000 to 95,000 clones, around 89% of which appear only once. Material: peripheral blood, obtained on day 0 of MenACWY control vaccination. The receptors originated from an adult in good health.

This clone was seen a handful of times. The chain combines TRBV28 with TRBJ2-7, with a tentative D call TRBD2 (5 bases). The CDR3 has 14 amino acids. V was pared by 5 bases and J by 1 base, with 12 bases between. Germline V gene data show CDR1 as MDHEN and CDR2 as SYDVKM. The chain's CDR3 is CASSPGLHSYEQYF. The DNA for the CDR3 is TGTGCCAGCAGTCCTGGACTTCATTCCTACGAGCAGTACTTC.

The rearrangement links TRBV18 to TRBJ2-7; 7 bases are a match to TRBD2. Germline V gene sequence: CDR1 KGHSH, CDR2 LQKENI. V shed 3 bases and J 0 bases; nucleotides not matched to a gene: 5. This CDR3 is built from 15 residues. DNA of the CDR3: TGTGCCAGCTCACCTGGTGGGAGGGTCTCCTACGAGCAGTACTTC. Its translation: CASSPGGRVSYEQYF. Combining the CDR3 with reference TRBV18 and TRBJ2-7 gives the whole variable domain NAGVMQNPRHLVRRRGQEARLRCSPMKGHSHVYWYRQLPEEGLKFMVYLQKENIIDESGMPKERFSAEFPKEGPSILRIQQVVRGDSAAYFCASSPGGRVSYEQYFGPGTRLTVT.

The chain has TRBV6-4 and TRBJ1-5; tentatively, D is TRBD1 (5 bases). Germline-derived CDR1 and CDR2 are MRHNA and SNTAGT. The CDR3 spans 13 residues. Trimming left V 6 bases short and J 3 bases short, with 9 bases between. The CDR3, as DNA: TGTGCCAGCAGCCCCAGGGCCAATCAGCCCCAGCATTTT. The encoded protein is CASSPRANQPQHF.

The chain joins TRBV5-6 to TRBJ2-7; 7 nucleotides line up with TRBD2. CDR3 length: 15 residues. Germline CDR1 reads SGHDT; CDR2 reads YYEEEE. Trimming took 4 bases from V and 3 from J; bases not matched to a gene: 10. The CDR3: CASSNNLAVNYEQYF. CDR3 nucleotides: TGTGCCAGCAGCAACAATCTAGCGGTAAACTACGAGCAGTACTTC.

The gene calls are TRBV5-1 and TRBJ2-2; D unclear. The CDR3 has 16 residues. In germline, CDR1 is SGHRS, CDR2 YFSETQ. V was cut by 1 base and J by 5 bases, with 15 bases left in between. The CDR3 sequence is CASSLKMDLGTGELFF. CDR3 DNA sequence: TGCGCCAGCAGCTTGAAGATGGATCTGGGGACCGGGGAGCTGTTTTTT.

This clone has a handful of counts. The chain joins TRBV28 to TRBJ1-1, with 11 bases that match TRBD1. Germline assignment: CDR1 MDHEN and CDR2 SYDVKM. Trimming removed 4 bases from V and 4 bases from J; junction bases left unmatched: 8. CDR3 length: 16 amino acids. The CDR3 loop reads CASSSLDRGRGTEAFF. Here the CDR3 DNA reads TGTGCCAGCAGTTCCCTGGACAGGGGGCGCGGCACTGAAGCTTTCTTT.

CDR3 region: CASSPQGAPYEQYF. The CDR3 region has the DNA TGTGCCAGCTCACCACAGGGAGCGCCCTACGAGCAGTACTTC. V and J are TRBV18 and TRBJ2-7, with D perhaps matching TRBD2 (5 bases). Trimming pared 1 base from V and 2 bases from J, leaving 9 bases between. Germline-derived CDR1 and CDR2 are KGHSH and LQKENI. The CDR3 totals 14 residues. Full variable domain (rest looked up from reference TRBV18 and TRBJ2-7): NAGVMQNPRHLVRRRGQEARLRCSPMKGHSHVYWYRQLPEEGLKFMVYLQKENIIDESGMPKERFSAEFPKEGPSILRIQQVVRGDSAAYFCASSPQGAPYEQYFGPGTRLTVT.

The rearrangement uses TRBV28 and TRBJ2-7, with 11 bases fitting TRBD2. The CDR3 is 15 residues long. Germline assignment: CDR1 MDHEN and CDR2 SYDVKM. The trim removed 7 bases at V and 1 base at J, leaving 6 bases unmatched. The DNA for the CDR3 is TGTGCCAGCATCTTAGCGGGAGGGCTATCCTACGAGCAGTACTTC. It codes for CASILAGGLSYEQYF. Drawing the rest from reference TRBV28 and TRBJ2-7, the complete variable domain is DVKVTQSSRYLVKRTGEKVFLECVQDMDHENMFWYRQDPGLGLRLIYFSYDVKMKEKGDIPEGYSVSREKKERFSLILESASTNQTSMYLCASILAGGLSYEQYFGPGTRLTVT.

The V gene is TRBV24-1, the J gene TRBJ1-1; D not certain. The V gene's germline CDR1 is KGHDR and CDR2 SFDVKD. This CDR3 has 13 residues. The V end lost 3 bases, the J end lost 5 bases, and 9 bases lay between the germline ends. The CDR3: CATSDVGRTEAFF. CDR3 nucleotide sequence: TGTGCCACCAGTGATGTAGGGAGGACTGAAGCTTTCTTT.

The rearrangement links TRBV10-3 to TRBJ1-3; D uncertain. The CDR3 length is 15 residues. Trimming pared 0 bases from V and 2 bases from J, leaving 8 bases between. Germline CDR1 and CDR2: ENHRY and SYGVKD. The DNA for the CDR3 is TGTGCCATCAGTGAGTCGGCAGTAGCTGGAAACACCATATATTTT. Its translation is CAISESAVAGNTIYF.

The genes are TRBV14 and TRBJ1-6; perhaps TRBD1 as D (6 bases). The germline V gene encodes CDR1 SGHDN and CDR2 FVKESK. This CDR3 contains 15 residues. The V end lost 4 bases, the J end lost 10 bases, and 17 bases lay between the germline ends. This chain's CDR3 is CASSRNPGEGSPLHF. The DNA of the CDR3 is TGTGCCAGCAGCCGCAATCCAGGGGAAGGCTCACCCCTCCACTTT.

V is TRBV6-2 or TRBV6-3 and J is TRBJ1-1, with unresolved D. Germline V gives CDR1 MNHEY, CDR2 SVGEGT. With 5 bases removed from V and 8 bases from J, the gap between germline ends came to 12 bases. CDR3 size: 12 residues. The CDR3 loop is CASSNQVPEAFF. CDR3 sequence (DNA): TGTGCCAGCAGTAACCAGGTTCCCGAAGCTTTCTTT.

The chain combines TRBV18 with TRBJ1-3; a weak D match, TRBD1 (5 bases). Trimming cost V 1 base and J 0 bases, with 13 bases left between them. The CDR3 is 17 residues long. The V gene's germline CDR1 is KGHSH and CDR2 LQKENI. The CDR3 DNA sequence: TGTGCCAGCTCACCACTTGGGGACCGGAGCTCTGGAAACACCATATATTTT. This translates into CASSPLGDRSSGNTIYF.

This chain links TRBV7-6 with TRBJ2-1; D is unresolved. CDR1 is SGHVS, CDR2 FNYEAQ, per germline. The V end was cut by 4 bases, the J end by 0 bases, with 16 bases between. This CDR3 is built from 17 residues. CDR3 DNA: TGTGCCAGCAGCTCGTGGACGGAGACGGGCTCCTACAATGAGCAGTTCTTC. The encoded protein is CASSSWTETGSYNEQFF.

This clone has only one observation. Other DNA sequences within the sample encode an identical CDR3. The V call is TRBV6-5, the J call TRBJ1-1; D remains ambiguous. The V and J ends lost 6 bases and 1 base respectively, with 9 bases between them. CDR1 and CDR2 from the germline V gene are MNHEY and SVGAGI. The CDR3 consists of 13 residues. CDR3 in amino acids: CASSFDKNTEAFF. The DNA for the CDR3 is TGTGCCAGCAGCTTCGACAAGAACACTGAAGCTTTCTTT.

This clone has more than one count but fewer than ten. The chain is built from TRBV28 and TRBJ2-7; 10 positions agree with TRBD2. This CDR3 region has 14 residues. V gave up 7 bases and J gave up 4 bases; unmatched junction bases: 7. Germline CDR1 and CDR2: MDHEN and SYDVKM. CDR3 DNA: TGTGCCAGCAAAGCGGGAGGGCCACGGTACGAGCAGTACTTC. Translated, it gives CASKAGGPRYEQYF.